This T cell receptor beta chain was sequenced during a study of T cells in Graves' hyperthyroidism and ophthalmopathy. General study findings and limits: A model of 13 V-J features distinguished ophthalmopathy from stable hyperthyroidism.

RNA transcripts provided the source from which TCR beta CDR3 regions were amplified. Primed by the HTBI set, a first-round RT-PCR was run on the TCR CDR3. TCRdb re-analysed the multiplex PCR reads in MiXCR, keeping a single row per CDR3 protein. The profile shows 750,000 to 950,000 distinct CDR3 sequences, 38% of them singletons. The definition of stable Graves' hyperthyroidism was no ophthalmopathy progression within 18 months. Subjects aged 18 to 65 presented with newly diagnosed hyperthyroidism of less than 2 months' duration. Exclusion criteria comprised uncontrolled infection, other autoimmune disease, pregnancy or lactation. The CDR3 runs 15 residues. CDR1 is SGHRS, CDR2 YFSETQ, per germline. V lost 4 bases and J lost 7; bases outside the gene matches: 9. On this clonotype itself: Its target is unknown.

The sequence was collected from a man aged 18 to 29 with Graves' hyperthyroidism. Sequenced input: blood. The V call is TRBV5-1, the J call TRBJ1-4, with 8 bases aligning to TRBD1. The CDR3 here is CASSGTTGEGEKLFF. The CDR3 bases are TGCGCCAGCAGCGGGACGACAGGGGAAGGTGAAAAACTGTTTTTT.